Sequencing of this T cell receptor beta chain was carried out in a study of blood T cell repertoires in COVID-19 (dated by TCRdb to the early 2020s). Turning to the overall study: Samples from collaborators originated in the United States, Italy and Spain and spanned both the acute and convalescent phases of COVID-19. The material from the prospective study consisted of cDNA or gDNA derived from T cells, B-cell-depleted T cells, or PBMCs. HLA class I and class II types, where available, came from metadata supplied by the sample provider rather than from assay-based typing. Samples were obtained from the ongoing ImmuneRACE study (first 160 participants) and from 1,200 or so subjects provided by 6 global collaborators. The sample metadata nearly always contained a de-identified subject ID, COVID-19 status, age in years and sex. The repertoires were made available in a free public database intended to serve as a resource for research on the immune response to SARS-CoV-2. Deeply sampled blood TCRbeta repertoires from subjects exposed to, actively infected with, or recovered from COVID-19 were included in the dataset. The investigation overall reported the following: How much clinical and demographic metadata was included differed by source and by participant, and the metadata was provided uncurated.

In the prospective study, participants were roughly 18 to 100 years old, resided in about two dozen geographic areas of the United States, and were enrolled through a virtual design. To assign participants to cohorts, the prospective study relied on clinical history that participants themselves reported in a screening survey and a study questionnaire. Recovered participants in ImmuneRACE Cohort 3 were defined by two consecutive negative NP/OP PCR tests, clearance by a healthcare professional, or resolution of symptoms. Mobile phlebotomists in the prospective study collected whole blood, serum and a nasopharyngeal or oropharyngeal swab from every participant. Participants in the prospective study had the option to provide additional blood draws and questionnaires over a 2-month period. Before DNA extraction, blood samples from the prospective study were shipped at room temperature or frozen. TCRbeta CDR3 regions were amplified from genomic DNA using the immunoSEQ Assay, a bias-controlled multiplex PCR. On the authors' methods: Nucleated cell counts per sample were estimated from amplification of reference gene primers within the assay. To quantify the absolute abundance of each unique TCRbeta CDR3 rearrangement, sequence reads were collapsed and filtered. For each sample, productive Simpson clonality was calculated as the square root of Simpson's diversity index across productive rearrangements. TCRdb stores this immuneACCESS table with in-frame sequences only. Part of the clones is absent; in the studies checked, under half of the shortfall reflects unresolved V genes, and no reason is known for the rest. V and J calls and clone size come straight from that table; D and trimming were deduced from the DNA. The sample table contains approximately 270,000 clones; only one count was recorded for roughly 85% of them. The top ten clones comprise less than 2.5% of the sample.

Looking up the germline V gene yields CDR1 MDHEN and CDR2 SYDVKM. The CDR3 runs 14 amino acids, cysteine and phenylalanine included. The DNA shown is the 42-base CDR3, in frame from base 1. Trimming removed 4 bases from V and 10 bases from J; the gene matches leave 7 bases unexplained. About this clone itself: Its target antigen remains unknown. No quality values exist for individual bases; no much larger clone is one base distant.

The sequenced sample consisted of PBMCs or T cells enriched from blood (not recorded which). The TCR sequence derives from a woman aged 50 to 60 who had recovered from COVID-19. Recombination linked TRBV28 to TRBJ1-6, with 7 junctional bases fitting TRBD1. CDR3 region: CASSSTGELSPLHF. The nucleotide sequence is TGTGCCAGCAGTTCTACAGGGGAACTATCACCCCTCCACTTT.